The sequence of this T cell receptor (beta chain) was determined in a study of T cell changes during pregnancy in multiple sclerosis. This CDR3 is built from 14 residues. Germline V gene sequence: CDR1 MNHEY, CDR2 SVGAGI. V lost 5 bases and J lost 8; bases outside the gene matches: 11. Only in-frame clones appear in the TCRdb table, and some are missing; sequencing was by immunoSEQ multiplex PCR. The table records about 30,000 clones, around 89% of them present only once. The clonotype comes from a female donor in good health, enrolled as a control in a pregnancy study. The specimen was CD4+ T cells from peripheral blood mononuclear cells, collected in the first trimester of pregnancy. V is TRBV6-5 and J is TRBJ1-2; TRBD1 agrees at 7 bases. CDR3 DNA sequence: TGTGCCAGCAGTCCGACAGGGTTAAAGAGGGGCTACACCTTC. This encodes CASSPTGLKRGYTF.